The 19 T cell receptor beta chains given below trace back to one sample, sequenced in a study of blood T cell repertoires in COVID-19. Assay: immunoSEQ multiplex PCR; the TCRdb copy retains only in-frame clones and omits some. This sample carries around 75,000 clones, 79% of them seen once, and the ten largest clones take approximately 5%. Sequenced sample: peripheral blood. All receptors come from an elderly woman with active or convalescent COVID-19.

The J gene is TRBJ2-1, the V gene TRBV10-3; D is uncertain. V was shortened by 8 bases and J by 10 bases, with 21 bases between the two germline ends. Germline CDR1 is ENHRY and CDR2 is SYGVKD. CDR3 length: 14 residues. CDR3 sequence (DNA): TGTGCCATCCGACAAGCCTTGGTGGGCGTCGAGCAGTTCTTC. Translation: CAIRQALVGVEQFF.

V and J are TRBV19 and TRBJ1-1; TRBD1 might be the D (6 bases). The CDR3 loop spans 14 amino acids. V lost 3 bases and J 5 bases, leaving 13 bases between the germline ends. Germline V CDR1 and CDR2: LNHDA, SQIVND (reference sequence). CDR3 bases: TGTGCCAGTAGTATGGAAGGGGGTGGGACTGAAGCTTTCTTT. It is translated as CASSMEGGGTEAFF. The full variable domain, rest sourced from reference TRBV19 and TRBJ1-1, is DGGITQSPKYLFRKEGQNVTLSCEQNLNHDAMYWYRQDPGQGLRLIYYSQIVNDFQKGDIAEGYSVSREKKESFPLTVTSAQKNPTAFYLCASSMEGGGTEAFFGQGTRLTVV.

J is TRBJ2-1 and V is TRBV2, with 12 bases aligning to TRBD2. V shed 5 bases and J 5 bases; nucleotides not matched to a gene: 4. The CDR3 spans 15 residues. Germline assignment: CDR1 SNHLY and CDR2 FYNNEI. CDR3 loop: CASSPLAGGHNEQFF. The CDR3 nucleotides are TGTGCCAGCAGTCCTCTAGCGGGGGGGCACAATGAGCAGTTCTTC. The full variable domain, in which reference TRBV2 and TRBJ2-1 provide the parts outside the CDR3, is EPEVTQTPSHQVTQMGQEVILRCVPISNHLYFYWYRQILGQKVEFLVSFYNNEISEKSEIFDDQFSVERPDGSNFTLKIRSTKLEDSAMYFCASSPLAGGHNEQFFGPGTRLTVL.

The chain uses TRBV7-6 and TRBJ2-2; 10 nucleotides agree with TRBD1. Per germline, CDR1 SGHVS and CDR2 FNYEAQ. CDR3 size: 17 residues. After removal of 0 bases from V and 7 bases from J, the junction contained 8 bases not matched to a gene. DNA of the CDR3: TGTGCCAGCAGCTTAGCGCCGGGACAGGGGCTAGGCGGGGAGCTGTTTTTT. This gives the protein CASSLAPGQGLGGELFF.

This rearrangement joins TRBV20-1 to TRBJ2-4, with TRBD1 matching over 8 bases. The CDR3 loop spans 16 amino acids. The J segment lost 1 base and the V segment lost 3 bases, leaving 8 bases of the junction unmatched. CDR1 and CDR2 from the germline V gene are DFQATT and SNEGSKA (reference sequence). The CDR3 DNA sequence: TGCAGTGCTAGTTTTCAGGGGGCGGGGGCCAAAAACATTCAGTACTTC. Translated: CSASFQGAGAKNIQYF.

The rearrangement joins TRBV7-2 to TRBJ2-5, with 11 nucleotides matching TRBD2. Germline-derived CDR1 and CDR2 are SGHTA and FQGNSA. The CDR3 runs to 15 residues. V was pared by 3 bases and J by 5 bases, with 5 bases of the junction left unmatched. CDR3 sequence reads: CASSFSGGAGETQYF. The CDR3 nucleotides read TGTGCCAGCAGCTTTAGCGGGGGGGCAGGGGAGACCCAGTACTTC.

The rearrangement uses TRBV27 and TRBJ2-7; perhaps TRBD1 as D (5 bases). The CDR3 has 13 residues. V lost 7 bases to trimming and J lost 5 bases, with 15 bases between them. Germline V lookup: CDR1 MNHEY, CDR2 SMNVEV (reference sequence). The CDR3 coding sequence is TGTGCCAGCAAGCCCCCCAGGGTTCACGAGCAGTACTTC. Translated: CASKPPRVHEQYF.

The J gene is TRBJ1-6, the V gene TRBV30; D not resolved. Between the trimmed V and J ends, which lost 0 bases and 7 bases, there was a span of 16 bases. The CDR3 runs to 16 residues. CDR1 is GTSNPN, CDR2 SVGIG, per germline (reference sequence). CDR3 residues: CAWSVQQTFGNSPLHF. The DNA for the CDR3 is TGTGCCTGGAGTGTACAACAGACATTTGGGAATTCACCCCTCCACTTT.

This clone was seen a few times. The chain employs TRBV5-1 and TRBJ1-6; a weak D match, TRBD1 (6 bases). The CDR3 consists of 14 residues. V was trimmed by 8 bases and J by 6 bases, leaving 15 bases between them. Per germline, CDR1 SGHRS and CDR2 YFSETQ. The CDR3 is CASATGNLNSPLHF. In DNA, the CDR3 is TGCGCCAGTGCGACAGGCAACCTTAATTCACCCCTCCACTTT.

The chain links TRBV25-1 to TRBJ2-1, with unresolved D. Germline V gene sequence: CDR1 MGHDK, CDR2 SYGVNS. V was trimmed by 3 bases and J by 2 bases, leaving 5 bases between them. This CDR3 is 13 amino acids long. CDR3 sequence reads: CASSDVTYNEQFF. DNA for the CDR3: TGTGCCAGCAGTGATGTAACCTACAATGAGCAGTTCTTC.

This chain joins TRBV21-1 and TRBJ2-5; TRBD2 is the table's D call and was not checked against the DNA. TRBV21-1 is a pseudogene segment. CDR3 length: 18 residues. The CDR3 DNA follows: TGTGCCAGCAGCGCCCAACCCCCTCTAGCGGACCGGGGAGAGACCCAGTACTTC. Its translation is CASSAQPPLADRGETQYF.

V gene TRBV27 combines with J gene TRBJ2-3; 9 bases fit TRBD2. The CDR3 runs 14 residues. Trimming at V came to 8 bases and at J to 8 bases, leaving 11 bases not matched to a gene. Looked up from germline, CDR1 is MNHEY and CDR2 is SMNVEV (reference sequence). The CDR3 spells CASRQSGRTGTQYF. Here the CDR3 DNA reads TGTGCCAGCCGCCAGAGCGGGAGGACGGGTACGCAGTATTTT.

The chain carries TRBV19 and TRBJ2-2; 10 bases line up with TRBD1. Germline V gene lookup returns CDR1 LNHDA and CDR2 SQIVND (reference sequence). V lost 7 bases and J lost 5; bases outside the gene matches: 4. This CDR3 contains 14 residues. The CDR3 nucleotides are TGTGCCAGTACGGGACAGGGGTTAACCGGGGAGCTGTTTTTT. Translation: CASTGQGLTGELFF.

The chain joins TRBV6-5 to TRBJ1-1; TRBD1 might be the D (5 bases). The CDR3 contains 16 residues. Per the germline V gene, CDR1 is MNHEY and CDR2 is SVGAGI. V lost 0 bases, J lost 5 bases, and 16 bases lay in between. The CDR3 spells CASSYSIRVGRTEAFF. The DNA for the CDR3 is TGTGCCAGCAGTTACTCGATCAGGGTTGGTAGGACTGAAGCTTTCTTT.

This clone has at least ten counts. V and J are TRBV6-6 and TRBJ1-4; D may be TRBD1 (5 bases). The CDR3 is 15 residues long. Germline V gene sequence: CDR1 MNHNY, CDR2 SVGAGI (reference sequence). Trimming removed 11 bases from V and 4 bases from J, with 20 bases in between. CDR3 loop: CACCLDDSLNEKLFF. The CDR3, as DNA: TGTGCCTGCTGCCTTGATGACAGCCTTAATGAAAAACTGTTTTTT.

The chain is built from TRBV19 and TRBJ2-1, with D maybe TRBD2 (5 bases). V shed 1 base and J shed 6 bases, with 10 bases lying between them. The CDR3 consists of 14 residues. The germline V gene encodes CDR1 LNHDA and CDR2 SQIVND (reference sequence). The CDR3: CASSIVDYSNEQFF. For the CDR3, the DNA is TGTGCCAGTAGTATAGTTGACTACTCCAATGAGCAGTTCTTC.

V and J are TRBV6-1 and TRBJ2-2, with TRBD2 as a possible D gene (5 bases). The germline gives CDR1 MNHNS, CDR2 SASEGT. This CDR3 has 16 residues. The V end was cut by 2 bases, the J end by 0 bases, with 10 bases between. The CDR3 DNA follows: TGTGCCAGCAGTGAAAGGAGGCGGGCGAACACCGGGGAGCTGTTTTTT. Its protein product is CASSERRRANTGELFF.

V is TRBV5-5 and J is TRBJ2-7; D may be TRBD2 (6 bases). The CDR3 extends over 16 amino acids. Germline V gene sequence: CDR1 SGHKS, CDR2 YYEKEE (reference sequence). V lost 0 bases, J lost 2 bases, and 15 bases lay in between. CDR3 amino acids: CASSLAVVAVPYEQYF. CDR3 nucleotides: TGTGCCAGCAGCTTGGCGGTCGTAGCGGTCCCCTACGAGCAGTACTTC.

The chain couples TRBV4-2 to TRBJ1-2; TRBD1 might be the D (6 bases). This CDR3 is built from 16 residues. CDR1 and CDR2 (germline): LGHNA, YNFKEQ. V lost 2 bases and J 4 bases, leaving 17 bases between the germline ends. CDR3 region: CASSQKNRVMGYGYTF. CDR3 in DNA: TGTGCCAGCAGCCAAAAAAACAGGGTGATGGGCTATGGCTACACCTTC.